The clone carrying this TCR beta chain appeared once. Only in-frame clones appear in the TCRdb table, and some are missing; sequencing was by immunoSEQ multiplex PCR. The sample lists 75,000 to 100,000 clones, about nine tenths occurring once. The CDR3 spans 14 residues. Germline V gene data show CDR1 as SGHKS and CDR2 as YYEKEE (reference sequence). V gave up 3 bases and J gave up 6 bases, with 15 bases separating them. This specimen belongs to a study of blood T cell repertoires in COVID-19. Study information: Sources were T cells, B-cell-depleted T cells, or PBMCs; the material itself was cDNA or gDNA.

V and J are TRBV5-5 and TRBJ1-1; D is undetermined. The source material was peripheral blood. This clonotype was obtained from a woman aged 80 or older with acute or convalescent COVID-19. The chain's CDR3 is CASSSGFRRSEAFF. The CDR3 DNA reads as TGTGCCAGCAGCTCGGGATTTCGGAGGTCTGAAGCTTTCTTT.